The entry below describes one TCR beta chain. Its antigen is as yet unknown. These data come from a study of identifying expanded T cells in peripheral blood. No infections or other immune events were documented during collection. Trimming took off 6 bases at V and 5 bases at J, with 17 bases between the two ends. Germline CDR1 reads SGHAT; CDR2 reads FQNNGV. The CDR3 consists of 14 residues. The table came from immunoSEQ multiplex PCR; TCRdb's copy has only in-frame clones and leaves some out. The profile shows approximately 100,000 clones, approximately 90% of them singletons. Study-wide results and caveats: Over approximately two and four weeks, about 15 and 19 clones changed, versus more than 1 between replicates. Clone count variance between approximately two-week samples rose with total template count.

This TCR derives from a person between 18 and 69 years old in good health. Material for sequencing was blood. The V call is TRBV11-2, the J call TRBJ2-7; D is possibly TRBD2 (6 bases). The CDR3, as DNA: TGTGCCAGCAGGGCCCCCGCGGGATCCCACGAGCAGTACTTC. Protein sequence: CASRAPAGSHEQYF.